The 15 T cell receptor beta chains reported below all come from one sample, sequenced in a study of blood T cell repertoires in COVID-19 (dated by TCRdb to about 2020). The method was the immunoSEQ multiplex PCR assay. Sourced from immuneACCESS, this table was stored by TCRdb with only in-frame sequences that have V and J called. A share of the clones is absent; for the studies checked, an unresolved V gene accounts for under half, and the remainder has no known explanation. The table for this sample lists around 160,000 clones; roughly 86% of them were counted only once. The ten largest account for 13% to 15% of the sample. Sequenced: peripheral blood. The receptors here all came from a human donor with acute or convalescent COVID-19. The donor label of this sample is uncertain.

This clone occurred a few times. The chain joins TRBV2 to TRBJ1-2; D is undetermined. CDR1 and CDR2 from the germline V gene are SNHLY and FYNNEI. The CDR3 runs to 14 residues. The V end was cut by 4 bases, the J end by 7 bases, with 16 bases between. The chain's CDR3 is CASSGMRARGGYTF. CDR3 nucleotides: TGTGCCAGCAGTGGCATGCGGGCCCGAGGTGGCTACACCTTC.

The chain has TRBV6-5 and TRBJ2-5; 10 nucleotides align to TRBD1. Trimming cost V 2 bases and J 1 base; bases outside gene matches: 4. CDR3 length: 16 residues. Germline V gene data show CDR1 as MNHEY and CDR2 as SVGAGI. CDR3 nucleotides: TGTGCCAGCAGTTACGGGGACAGGGGCTCCCAAGAGACCCAGTACTTC. As protein: CASSYGDRGSQETQYF.

The genes are TRBV7-6 and TRBJ1-3; TRBD1 agrees at 8 bases. After removal of 1 base from V and 0 bases from J, the junction contained 2 bases not matched to a gene. This CDR3 is built from 16 residues. The germline gives CDR1 SGHVS, CDR2 FNYEAQ. The CDR3 nucleotides are TGTGCCAGCAGCTTAGGGACAGGGCGCTCTGGAAACACCATATATTTT. This gives the protein CASSLGTGRSGNTIYF.

This chain joins TRBV15 and TRBJ1-2; possibly TRBD1 for D (6 bases). The germline V and J ends were trimmed by 0 bases and 8 bases, with 7 bases remaining between them. This CDR3 is built from 12 residues. CDR1 and CDR2 from the germline V gene are LNHNV and YYDKDF (reference sequence). CDR3 residues: CATSRDQGGYTF. The CDR3 nucleotides read TGTGCCACCAGCAGAGATCAGGGGGGCTACACCTTC.

The rearrangement links TRBV19 to TRBJ1-6, with D possibly matching TRBD1 (6 bases). V was clipped by 10 bases and J by 7 bases, with 20 bases between them. The CDR3 has 15 amino acids. CDR1 is LNHDA and CDR2 is SQIVND in the germline V gene (reference sequence). CDR3 sequence (DNA): TGTGCCACTACTGAGGTACAGGGAAACAATTCACCCCTCCACTTT. Its protein product is CATTEVQGNNSPLHF. The full variable domain, rest sourced from reference TRBV19 and TRBJ1-6, is DGGITQSPKYLFRKEGQNVTLSCEQNLNHDAMYWYRQDPGQGLRLIYYSQIVNDFQKGDIAEGYSVSREKKESFPLTVTSAQKNPTAFYLCATTEVQGNNSPLHFGNGTRLTVT.

The rearrangement uses TRBV7-2 and TRBJ2-1; 10 bases agree with TRBD2. J gave up 6 bases and V 3 bases, and 5 bases lay outside the gene matches. Germline-derived CDR1 and CDR2 are SGHTA and FQGNSA. The length of the CDR3 is 15 residues. The CDR3 DNA sequence: TGTGCCAGCAGCTTCCAGCGGGGGGGAGGCAATGAGCAGTTCTTC. Translated, it gives CASSFQRGGGNEQFF.

The chain has TRBV18 and TRBJ1-3; a weak D match, TRBD1 (5 bases). Germline loops: CDR1 KGHSH, CDR2 LQKENI. Between the trimmed V and J ends, which lost 3 bases and 0 bases, there was a span of 15 bases. The CDR3 extends over 17 amino acids. This chain's CDR3 is CASSPLGGRTSGNTIYF. The CDR3 nucleotides read TGTGCCAGCTCACCGCTTGGGGGGAGGACCTCTGGAAACACCATATATTTT.

V and J are TRBV5-1 and TRBJ2-3; 7 bases agree with TRBD1. The CDR3 runs 14 residues. The germline V gene encodes CDR1 SGHRS and CDR2 YFSETQ. Trimming took 4 bases from V and 3 from J; bases not matched to a gene: 5. The DNA of the CDR3 is TGCGCCAGCAGCACGGGACAGAGAACAGATACGCAGTATTTT. Translated: CASSTGQRTDTQYF.

CDR3 in amino acids: CASLPGQGNYGYTF. In nucleotides, the CDR3 is TGTGCCAGCTTGCCGGGACAGGGGAACTATGGCTACACCTTC. The chain carries TRBV18 and TRBJ1-2; 10 bases map to TRBD1. Germline V gene data show CDR1 as KGHSH and CDR2 as LQKENI. CDR3 length equals 14 residues. The ends lost 7 bases at V and 2 bases at J; junction bases unmatched: 4.

J is TRBJ1-1 and V is TRBV6-2 or TRBV6-3, with D uncertain. This CDR3 contains 15 residues. The germline V and J ends were trimmed by 2 bases and 4 bases, with 14 bases remaining between them. Germline-derived CDR1 and CDR2 are MNHEY and SVGEGT. In DNA form, the CDR3 reads TGTGCCAGCAGTTACCGGCGCGGAGGGTTCACTGAAGCTTTCTTT. This encodes CASSYRRGGFTEAFF.

This clone is a singleton in its sample. The V and J genes are TRBV5-4 and TRBJ2-6; 11 nucleotides line up with TRBD1. CDR3 length: 17 amino acids. The junction had 6 bases not matched to a gene; V was cut back by 3 bases and J by 4 bases. The germline CDR1 and CDR2 sequences are SGHNT and YYREEE (reference sequence). The CDR3 bases are TGTGCCAGCAGCTCCCGGGACAGGGGGTTGGGGGCCAACGTCCTGACTTTC. It specifies CASSSRDRGLGANVLTF.

The chain uses TRBV10-3 and TRBJ2-7, with TRBD2 matching over 10 bases. The CDR3 consists of 15 residues. Germline V CDR1 and CDR2: ENHRY, SYGVKD. The ends lost 8 bases at V and 5 bases at J; junction bases unmatched: 12. The CDR3: CAILSQAGGPDEQYF. In nucleotides, the CDR3 is TGTGCCATCCTATCACAAGCGGGGGGGCCTGACGAGCAGTACTTC.

V usage is TRBV7-2 and J usage is TRBJ1-6; D gene unclear. Trimming took 1 base from V and 7 from J, leaving 11 bases between them. CDR1 is SGHTA, CDR2 FQGNSA, per germline. This CDR3 region has 15 residues. The CDR3 here is CASSLGDSGNSPLHF. In DNA, the CDR3 is TGTGCCAGCAGCTTAGGGGATTCGGGAAATTCACCCCTCCACTTT.

This sequence joins TRBV14 and TRBJ1-2; TRBD1 is a possible D gene (6 bases). V lost 0 bases and J lost 3, with 20 bases in between. This CDR3 spans 18 amino acids. Germline CDR1 SGHDN, CDR2 FVKESK. The CDR3 nucleotides read TGTGCCAGCAGCCAAGAAGGGGCCCCAGGGGCACGGTACTATGGCTACACCTTC. Protein product: CASSQEGAPGARYYGYTF.

The V and J genes are TRBV30 and TRBJ1-5; D possibly corresponds to TRBD1 (6 bases). This CDR3 has 16 amino acids. Germline V gene sequence: CDR1 GTSNPN, CDR2 SVGIG (reference sequence). V lost 3 bases and J lost 7, with 22 bases in between. The CDR3 DNA is TGTGCCTGGAGCTCTCCTACAGGGACCAAATGGCAGCCCCAGCATTTT. Translation gives CAWSSPTGTKWQPQHF.